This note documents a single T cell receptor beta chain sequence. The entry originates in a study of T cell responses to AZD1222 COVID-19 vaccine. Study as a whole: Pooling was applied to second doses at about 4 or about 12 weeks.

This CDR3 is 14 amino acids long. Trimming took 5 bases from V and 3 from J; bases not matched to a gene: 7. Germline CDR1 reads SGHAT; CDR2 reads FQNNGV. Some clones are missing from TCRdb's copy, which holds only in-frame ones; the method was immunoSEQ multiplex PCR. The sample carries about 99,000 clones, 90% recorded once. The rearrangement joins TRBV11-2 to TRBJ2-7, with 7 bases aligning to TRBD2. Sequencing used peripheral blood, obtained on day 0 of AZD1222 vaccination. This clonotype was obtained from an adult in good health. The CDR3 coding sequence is TGTGCCAGCAGCCTTAGCGGGTGGGACTACGAGCAGTACTTC. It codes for CASSLSGWDYEQYF. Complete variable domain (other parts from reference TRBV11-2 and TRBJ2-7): EAGVAQSPRYKIIEKRQSVAFWCNPISGHATLYWYQQILGQGPKLLIQFQNNGVVDDSQLPKDRFSAERLKGVDSTLKIQPAKLEDSAVYLCASSLSGWDYEQYFGPGTRLTVT.